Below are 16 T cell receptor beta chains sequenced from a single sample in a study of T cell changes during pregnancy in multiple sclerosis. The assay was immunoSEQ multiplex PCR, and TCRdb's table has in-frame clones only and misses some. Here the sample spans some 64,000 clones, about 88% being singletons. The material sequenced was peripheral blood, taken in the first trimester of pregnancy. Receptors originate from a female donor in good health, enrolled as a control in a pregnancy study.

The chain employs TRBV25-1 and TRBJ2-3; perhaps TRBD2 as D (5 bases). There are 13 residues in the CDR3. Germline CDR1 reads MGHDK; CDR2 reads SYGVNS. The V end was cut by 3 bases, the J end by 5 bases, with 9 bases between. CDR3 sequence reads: CASSDLAVDTQYF. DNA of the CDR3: TGTGCCAGCAGTGACCTAGCCGTAGATACGCAGTATTTT. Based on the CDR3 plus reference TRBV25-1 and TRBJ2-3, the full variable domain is EADIYQTPRYLVIGTGKKITLECSQTMGHDKMYWYQQDPGMELHLIHYSYGVNSTEKGDLSSESTVSRIRTEHFPLTLESARPSHTSQYLCASSDLAVDTQYFGPGTRLTVL.

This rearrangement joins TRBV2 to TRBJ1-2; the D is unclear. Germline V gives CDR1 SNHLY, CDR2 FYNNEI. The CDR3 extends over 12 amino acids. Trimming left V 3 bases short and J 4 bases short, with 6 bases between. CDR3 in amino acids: CASSEAAYGYTF. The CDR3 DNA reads TGTGCCAGCAGTGAGGCTGCCTATGGCTACACCTTC.

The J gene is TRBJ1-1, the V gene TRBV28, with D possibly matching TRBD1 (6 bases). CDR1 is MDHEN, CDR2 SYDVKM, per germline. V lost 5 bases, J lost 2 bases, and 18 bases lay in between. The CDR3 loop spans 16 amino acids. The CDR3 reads CASSHGPDSFNTEAFF. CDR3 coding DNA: TGTGCCAGCAGTCACGGTCCGGACAGTTTTAACACTGAAGCTTTCTTT.

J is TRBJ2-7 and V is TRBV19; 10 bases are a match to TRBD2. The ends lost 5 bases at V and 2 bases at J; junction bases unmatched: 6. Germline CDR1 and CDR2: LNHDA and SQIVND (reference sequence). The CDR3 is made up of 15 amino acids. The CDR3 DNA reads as TGTGCCAGTAGTTCTAGCGGGAGATCCCCCTACGAGCAGTACTTC. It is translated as CASSSSGRSPYEQYF.

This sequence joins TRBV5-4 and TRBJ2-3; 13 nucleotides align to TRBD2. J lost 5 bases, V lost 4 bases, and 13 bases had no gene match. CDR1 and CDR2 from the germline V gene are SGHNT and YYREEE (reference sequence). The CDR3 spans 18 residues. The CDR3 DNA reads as TGTGCCAGCAGCCTCTCCGGGACTAGCGGGACAGTGCGAGATACGCAGTATTTT. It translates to CASSLSGTSGTVRDTQYF.

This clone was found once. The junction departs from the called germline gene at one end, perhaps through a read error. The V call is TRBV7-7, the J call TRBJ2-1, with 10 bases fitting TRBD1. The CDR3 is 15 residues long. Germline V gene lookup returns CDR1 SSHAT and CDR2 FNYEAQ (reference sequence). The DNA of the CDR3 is TGTGCTAGCAGCTTTGGGACAGGGGAAATCAATGAGCAGTTCTTC. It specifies CASSFGTGEINEQFF. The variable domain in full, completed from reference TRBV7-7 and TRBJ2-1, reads GAGVSQSPRYKVTKRGQDVTLRCDPISSHATLYWYQQALGQGPEFLTYFNYEAQPDKSGLPSDRFSAERPEGSISTLTIQRTEQRDSAMYRCASSFGTGEINEQFFGPGTRLTVL.

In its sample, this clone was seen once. CDR3: CASSLAPGVSTEAFF. The CDR3 nucleotides read TGCGCCAGCAGCTTGGCCCCGGGTGTGAGCACTGAAGCTTTCTTT. J is TRBJ1-1 and V is TRBV5-1, with unresolved D. This CDR3 has 15 residues. Between the trimmed V and J ends, which lost 0 bases and 4 bases, there was a span of 13 bases. Germline CDR1 SGHRS, CDR2 YFSETQ.

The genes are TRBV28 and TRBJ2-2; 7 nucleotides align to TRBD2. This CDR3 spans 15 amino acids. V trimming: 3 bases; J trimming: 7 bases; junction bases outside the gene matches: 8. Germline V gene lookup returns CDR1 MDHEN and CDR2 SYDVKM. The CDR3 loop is CASSFWGRAVGELFF. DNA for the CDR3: TGTGCCAGCAGTTTTTGGGGGAGGGCGGTCGGGGAGCTGTTTTTT.

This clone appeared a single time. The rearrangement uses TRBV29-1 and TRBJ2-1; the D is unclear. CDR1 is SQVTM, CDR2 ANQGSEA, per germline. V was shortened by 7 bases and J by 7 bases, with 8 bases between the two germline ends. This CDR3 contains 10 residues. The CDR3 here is CSAVVNEQFF. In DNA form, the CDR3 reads TGCAGCGCCGTAGTGAATGAGCAGTTCTTC.

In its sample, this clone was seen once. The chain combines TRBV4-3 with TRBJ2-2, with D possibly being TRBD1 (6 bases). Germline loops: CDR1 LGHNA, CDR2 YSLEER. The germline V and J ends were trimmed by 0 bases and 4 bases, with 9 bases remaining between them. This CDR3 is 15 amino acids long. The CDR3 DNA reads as TGCGCCAGCAGCCAAGATGACAGGCCCACCGGGGAGCTGTTTTTT. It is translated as CASSQDDRPTGELFF.

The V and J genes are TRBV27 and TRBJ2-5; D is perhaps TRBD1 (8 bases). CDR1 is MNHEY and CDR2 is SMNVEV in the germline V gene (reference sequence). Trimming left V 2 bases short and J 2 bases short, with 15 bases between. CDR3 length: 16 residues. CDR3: CASSLMYRGGQETQYF. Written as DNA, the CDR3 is TGTGCCAGCAGTTTAATGTACAGGGGGGGGCAAGAGACCCAGTACTTC.

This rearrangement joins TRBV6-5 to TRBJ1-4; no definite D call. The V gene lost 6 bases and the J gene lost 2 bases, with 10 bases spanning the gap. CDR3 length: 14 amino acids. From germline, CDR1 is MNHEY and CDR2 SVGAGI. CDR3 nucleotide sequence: TGTGCCAGCAGACCCTCCCAGACTAATGAAAAACTGTTTTTT. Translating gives CASRPSQTNEKLFF.

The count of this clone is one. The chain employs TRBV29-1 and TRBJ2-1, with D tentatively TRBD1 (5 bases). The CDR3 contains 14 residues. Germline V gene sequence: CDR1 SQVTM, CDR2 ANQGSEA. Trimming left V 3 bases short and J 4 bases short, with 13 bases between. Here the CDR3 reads CSVDPQGTYNEQFF. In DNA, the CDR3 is TGCAGCGTTGATCCCCAGGGTACGTACAATGAGCAGTTCTTC.

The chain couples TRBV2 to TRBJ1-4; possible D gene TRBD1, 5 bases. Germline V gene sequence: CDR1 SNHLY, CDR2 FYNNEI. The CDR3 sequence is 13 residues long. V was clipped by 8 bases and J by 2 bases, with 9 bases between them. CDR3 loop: CASGRGTNEKLFF. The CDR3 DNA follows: TGTGCCAGCGGAAGGGGTACTAATGAAAAACTGTTTTTT. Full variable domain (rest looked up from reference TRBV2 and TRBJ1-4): EPEVTQTPSHQVTQMGQEVILRCVPISNHLYFYWYRQILGQKVEFLVSFYNNEISEKSEIFDDQFSVERPDGSNFTLKIRSTKLEDSAMYFCASGRGTNEKLFFGSGTQLSVL.

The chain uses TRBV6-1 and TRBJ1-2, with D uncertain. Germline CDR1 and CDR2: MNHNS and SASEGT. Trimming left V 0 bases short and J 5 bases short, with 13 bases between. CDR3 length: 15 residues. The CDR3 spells CASSEAGGERYGYTF. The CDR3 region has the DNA TGTGCCAGCAGTGAAGCAGGCGGTGAGAGATATGGCTACACCTTC.

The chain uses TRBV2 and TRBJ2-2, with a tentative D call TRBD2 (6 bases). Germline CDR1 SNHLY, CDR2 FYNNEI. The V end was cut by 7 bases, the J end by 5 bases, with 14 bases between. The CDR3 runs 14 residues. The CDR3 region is CASTNAGRTGELFF. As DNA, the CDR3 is TGTGCCAGCACCAACGCAGGGAGGACCGGGGAGCTGTTTTTT.